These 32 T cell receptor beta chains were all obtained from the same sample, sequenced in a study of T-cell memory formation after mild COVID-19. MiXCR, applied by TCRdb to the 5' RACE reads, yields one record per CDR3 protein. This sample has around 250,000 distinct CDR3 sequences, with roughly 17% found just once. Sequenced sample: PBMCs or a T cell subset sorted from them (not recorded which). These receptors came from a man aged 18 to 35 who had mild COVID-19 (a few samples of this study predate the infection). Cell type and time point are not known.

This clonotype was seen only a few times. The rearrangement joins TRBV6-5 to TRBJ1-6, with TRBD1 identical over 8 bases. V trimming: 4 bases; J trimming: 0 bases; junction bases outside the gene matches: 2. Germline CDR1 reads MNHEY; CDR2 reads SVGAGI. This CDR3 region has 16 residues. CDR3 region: CASSWTGSSYNSPLHF. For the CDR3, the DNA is TGTGCCAGCAGTTGGACAGGGAGCTCCTATAATTCACCCCTCCACTTT.

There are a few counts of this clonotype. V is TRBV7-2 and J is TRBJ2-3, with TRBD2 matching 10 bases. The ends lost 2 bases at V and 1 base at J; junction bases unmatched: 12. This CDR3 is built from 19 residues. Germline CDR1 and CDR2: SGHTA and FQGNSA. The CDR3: CASSLLSMSGGARTDTQYF. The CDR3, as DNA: TGTGCCAGCAGCTTACTGTCGATGAGCGGGGGGGCCCGCACAGATACGCAGTATTTT.

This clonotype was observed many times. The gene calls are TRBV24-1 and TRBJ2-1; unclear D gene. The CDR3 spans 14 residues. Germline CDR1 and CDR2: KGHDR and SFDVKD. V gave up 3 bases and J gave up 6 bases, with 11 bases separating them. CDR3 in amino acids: CATSDTRSGNEQFF. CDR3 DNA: TGTGCCACCAGTGATACCAGGTCGGGCAATGAGCAGTTCTTC.

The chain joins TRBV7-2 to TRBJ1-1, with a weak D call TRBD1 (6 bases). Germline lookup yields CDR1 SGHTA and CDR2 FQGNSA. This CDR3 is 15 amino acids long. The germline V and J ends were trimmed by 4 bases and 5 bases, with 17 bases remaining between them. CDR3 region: CASSYQGRGGTEAFF. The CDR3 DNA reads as TGTGCCAGCAGCTACCAGGGCAGGGGAGGGACTGAAGCTTTCTTT.

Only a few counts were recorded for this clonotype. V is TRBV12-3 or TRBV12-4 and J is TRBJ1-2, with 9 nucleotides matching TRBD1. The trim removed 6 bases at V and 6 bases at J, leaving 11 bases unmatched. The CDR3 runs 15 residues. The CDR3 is CASSTWDRDSDGYTF. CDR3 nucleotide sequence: TGTGCCAGCAGCACCTGGGACAGGGATTCTGATGGCTACACCTTC.

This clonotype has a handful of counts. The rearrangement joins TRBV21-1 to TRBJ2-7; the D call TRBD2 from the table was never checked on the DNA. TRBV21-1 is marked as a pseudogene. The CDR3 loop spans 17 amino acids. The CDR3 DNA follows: TGTGCCAGCCCATACCCACACATAGCGGGGGGACCATACGAGCAGTACGTC. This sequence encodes CASPYPHIAGGPYEQYV.

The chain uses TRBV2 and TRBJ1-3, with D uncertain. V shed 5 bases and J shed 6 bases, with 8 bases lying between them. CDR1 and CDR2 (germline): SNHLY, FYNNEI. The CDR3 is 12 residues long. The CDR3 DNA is TGTGCCAGCAGTAGGGATGAAAACACCATATATTTT. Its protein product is CASSRDENTIYF. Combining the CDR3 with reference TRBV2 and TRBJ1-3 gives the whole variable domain EPEVTQTPSHQVTQMGQEVILRCVPISNHLYFYWYRQILGQKVEFLVSFYNNEISEKSEIFDDQFSVERPDGSNFTLKIRSTKLEDSAMYFCASSRDENTIYFGEGSWLTVV.

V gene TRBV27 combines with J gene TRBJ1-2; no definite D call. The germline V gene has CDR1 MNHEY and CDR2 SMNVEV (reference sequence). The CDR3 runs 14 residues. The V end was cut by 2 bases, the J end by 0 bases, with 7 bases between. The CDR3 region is CASSLTPANYGYTF. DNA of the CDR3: TGTGCCAGCAGTTTAACCCCAGCTAACTATGGCTACACCTTC.

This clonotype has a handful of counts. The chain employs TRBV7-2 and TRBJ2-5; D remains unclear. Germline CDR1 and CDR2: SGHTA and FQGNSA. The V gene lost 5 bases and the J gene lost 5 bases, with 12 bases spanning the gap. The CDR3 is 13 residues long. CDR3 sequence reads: CASSVEVRETQYF. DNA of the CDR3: TGTGCCAGCAGCGTTGAAGTGAGGGAGACCCAGTACTTC. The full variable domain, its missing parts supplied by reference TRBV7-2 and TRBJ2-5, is GAGVSQSPSNKVTEKGKDVELRCDPISGHTALYWYRQSLGQGLEFLIYFQGNSAPDKSGLPSDRFSAERTGGSVSTLTIQRTQQEDSAVYLCASSVEVRETQYFGPGTRLLVL.

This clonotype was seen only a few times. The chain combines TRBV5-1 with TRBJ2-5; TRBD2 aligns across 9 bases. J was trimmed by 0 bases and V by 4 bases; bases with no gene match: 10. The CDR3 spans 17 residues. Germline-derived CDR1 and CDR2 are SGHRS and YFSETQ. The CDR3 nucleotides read TGCGCCAGCAGCGAGGGACTAGCTCATACTAACCAAGAGACCCAGTACTTC. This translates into CASSEGLAHTNQETQYF.

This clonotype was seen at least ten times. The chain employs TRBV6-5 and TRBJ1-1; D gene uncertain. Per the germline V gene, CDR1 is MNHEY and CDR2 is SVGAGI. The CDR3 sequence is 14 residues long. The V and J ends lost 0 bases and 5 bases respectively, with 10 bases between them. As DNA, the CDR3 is TGTGCCAGCAGTTACTCGACGGGGAGTACTGAAGCTTTCTTT. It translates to CASSYSTGSTEAFF.

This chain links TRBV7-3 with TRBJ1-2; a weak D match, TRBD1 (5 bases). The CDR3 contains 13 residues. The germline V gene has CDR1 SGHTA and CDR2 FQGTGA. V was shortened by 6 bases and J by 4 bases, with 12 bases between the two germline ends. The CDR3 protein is CASSWQGGYGYTF. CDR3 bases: TGTGCCAGCAGTTGGCAGGGTGGCTATGGCTACACCTTC.

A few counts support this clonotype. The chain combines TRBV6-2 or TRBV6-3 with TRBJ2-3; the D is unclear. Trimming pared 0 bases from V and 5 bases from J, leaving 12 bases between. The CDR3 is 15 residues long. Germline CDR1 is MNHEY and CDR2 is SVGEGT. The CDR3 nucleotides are TGTGCCAGCAGTTACTCCCAGGCTTGGGAAGATACGCAGTATTTT. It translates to CASSYSQAWEDTQYF.

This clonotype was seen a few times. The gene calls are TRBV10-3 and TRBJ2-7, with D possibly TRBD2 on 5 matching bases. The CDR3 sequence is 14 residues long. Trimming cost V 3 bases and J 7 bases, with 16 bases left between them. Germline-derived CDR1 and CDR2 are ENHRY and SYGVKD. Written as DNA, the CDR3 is TGTGCCATCAGTGATCGGGATCAAACCGGGGAGCAGTACTTC. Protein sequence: CAISDRDQTGEQYF.

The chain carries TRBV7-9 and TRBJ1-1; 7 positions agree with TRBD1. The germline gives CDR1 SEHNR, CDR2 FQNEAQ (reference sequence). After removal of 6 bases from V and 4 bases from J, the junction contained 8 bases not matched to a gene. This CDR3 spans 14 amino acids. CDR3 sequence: CASREGTASTEAFF. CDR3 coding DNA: TGTGCCAGCAGGGAAGGGACAGCCAGCACTGAAGCTTTCTTT.

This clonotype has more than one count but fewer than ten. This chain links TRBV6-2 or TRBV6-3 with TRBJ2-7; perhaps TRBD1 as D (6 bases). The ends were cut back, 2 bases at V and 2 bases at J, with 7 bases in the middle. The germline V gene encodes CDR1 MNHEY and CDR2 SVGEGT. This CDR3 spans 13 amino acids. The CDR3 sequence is CASSYGQTYEQYV. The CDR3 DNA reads TGTGCCAGCAGTTACGGACAGACCTACGAGCAGTACGTC.

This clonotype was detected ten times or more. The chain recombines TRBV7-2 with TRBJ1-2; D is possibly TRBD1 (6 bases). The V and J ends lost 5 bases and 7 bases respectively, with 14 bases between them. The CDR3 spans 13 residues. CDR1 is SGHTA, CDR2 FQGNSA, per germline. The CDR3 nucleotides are TGTGCCAGCAGCCCTCAGGGGAATTCTGGCTACACCTTC. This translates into CASSPQGNSGYTF.

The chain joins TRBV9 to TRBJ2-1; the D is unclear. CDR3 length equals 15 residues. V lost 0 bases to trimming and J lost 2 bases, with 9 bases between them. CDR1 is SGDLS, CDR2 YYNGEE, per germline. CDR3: CASSVAVRAYNEQFF. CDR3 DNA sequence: TGTGCCAGCAGCGTAGCGGTCAGAGCCTACAATGAGCAGTTCTTC.

CDR3 residues: CASSGGSAGELFF. The CDR3, as DNA: TGTGCCAGCAGCGGGGGGAGTGCCGGGGAGCTGTTTTTT. The chain couples TRBV3-1 to TRBJ2-2, with a possible D match to TRBD2 (6 bases). The V end was cut by 5 bases, the J end by 6 bases, with 10 bases between. In germline, CDR1 is LGHDT, CDR2 YNNKEL (reference sequence). The CDR3 has 13 amino acids.

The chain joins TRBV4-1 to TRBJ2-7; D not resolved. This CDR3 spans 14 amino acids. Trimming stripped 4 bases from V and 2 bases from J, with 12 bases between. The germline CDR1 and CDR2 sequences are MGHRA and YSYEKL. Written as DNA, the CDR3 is TGCGCCAGCAGCCGTAACCCCGGGCCCTACGAGCAGTACTTC. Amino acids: CASSRNPGPYEQYF.

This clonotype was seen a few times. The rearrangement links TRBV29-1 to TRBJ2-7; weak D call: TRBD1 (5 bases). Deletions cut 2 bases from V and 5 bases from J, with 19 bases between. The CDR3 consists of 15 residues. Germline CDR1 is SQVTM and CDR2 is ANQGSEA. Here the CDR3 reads CSVEKGRGRLNEQYF. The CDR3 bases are TGCAGCGTTGAAAAGGGAAGGGGCCGCCTAAACGAGCAGTACTTC.

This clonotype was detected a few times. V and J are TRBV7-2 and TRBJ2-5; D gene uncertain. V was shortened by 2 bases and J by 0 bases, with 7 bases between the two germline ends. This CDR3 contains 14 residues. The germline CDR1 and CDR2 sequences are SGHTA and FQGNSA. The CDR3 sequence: CASSLHPYQETQYF. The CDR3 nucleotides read TGTGCCAGCAGCTTACATCCGTACCAAGAGACCCAGTACTTC.

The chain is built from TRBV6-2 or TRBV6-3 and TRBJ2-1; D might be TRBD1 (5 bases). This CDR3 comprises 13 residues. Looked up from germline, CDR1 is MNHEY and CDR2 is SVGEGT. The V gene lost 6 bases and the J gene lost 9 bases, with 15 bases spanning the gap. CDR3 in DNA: TGTGCCAGCAGCTACGTAGGGGTTTTTGAGCAGTTCTTC. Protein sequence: CASSYVGVFEQFF.

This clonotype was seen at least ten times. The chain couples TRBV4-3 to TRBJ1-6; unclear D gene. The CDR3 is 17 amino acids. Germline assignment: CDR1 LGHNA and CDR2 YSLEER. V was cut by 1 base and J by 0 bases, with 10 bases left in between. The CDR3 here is CASSQGARSSYNSPLHF. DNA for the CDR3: TGCGCCAGCAGCCAAGGCGCCAGGAGCTCCTATAATTCACCCCTCCACTTT.

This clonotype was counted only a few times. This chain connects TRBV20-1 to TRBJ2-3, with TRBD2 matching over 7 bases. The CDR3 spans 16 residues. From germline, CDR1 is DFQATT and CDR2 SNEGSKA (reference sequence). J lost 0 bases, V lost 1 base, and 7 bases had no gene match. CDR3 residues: CSARVSLAWSTDTQYF. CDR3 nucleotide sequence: TGCAGTGCTAGAGTCTCACTAGCGTGGAGCACAGATACGCAGTATTTT.

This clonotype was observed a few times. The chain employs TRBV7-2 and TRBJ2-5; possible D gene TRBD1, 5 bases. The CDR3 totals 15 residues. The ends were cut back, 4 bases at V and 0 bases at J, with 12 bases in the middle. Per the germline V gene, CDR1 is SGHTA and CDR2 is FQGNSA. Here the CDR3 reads CASSSPDTYQETQYF. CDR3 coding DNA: TGTGCCAGCAGCTCCCCGGACACATACCAAGAGACCCAGTACTTC.

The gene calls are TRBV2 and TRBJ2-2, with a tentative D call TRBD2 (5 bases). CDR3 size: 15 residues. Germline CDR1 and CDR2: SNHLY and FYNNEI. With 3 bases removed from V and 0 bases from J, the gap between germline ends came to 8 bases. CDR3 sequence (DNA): TGTGCCAGCAGTGATACGGGGACGAACACCGGGGAGCTGTTTTTT. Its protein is CASSDTGTNTGELFF.

CDR3 in DNA: TGTGCCAGCAGTTACTCGAAGGGCCGGGGCACTGAAGCTTTCTTT. Its translation is CASSYSKGRGTEAFF. This chain joins TRBV6-5 and TRBJ1-1; D unresolved. Germline CDR1 MNHEY, CDR2 SVGAGI. This CDR3 has 15 amino acids. Trimming took 0 bases from V and 4 from J, leaving 12 bases between them.

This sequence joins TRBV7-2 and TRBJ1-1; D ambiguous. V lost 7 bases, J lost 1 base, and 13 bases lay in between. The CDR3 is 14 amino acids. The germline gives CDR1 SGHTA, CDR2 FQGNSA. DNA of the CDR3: TGTGCCAGCACCGGCTGGTGGGGGAACACTGAAGCTTTCTTT. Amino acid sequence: CASTGWWGNTEAFF.

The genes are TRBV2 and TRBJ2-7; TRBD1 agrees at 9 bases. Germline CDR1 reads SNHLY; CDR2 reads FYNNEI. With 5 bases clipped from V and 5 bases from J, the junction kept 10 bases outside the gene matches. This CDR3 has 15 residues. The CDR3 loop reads CASSRPGQGSHEQYV. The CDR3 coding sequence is TGTGCCAGCAGTCGACCGGGACAGGGTTCCCACGAGCAGTACGTC.

CDR3 sequence: CASSLDRVRETQYF. Here the CDR3 DNA reads TGTGCCAGCAGCTTAGATCGGGTTAGGGAGACCCAGTACTTC. This chain links TRBV7-9 with TRBJ2-5; D gene uncertain. Germline-derived CDR1 and CDR2 are SEHNR and FQNEAQ (reference sequence). This CDR3 comprises 14 residues. The V end was cut by 1 base, the J end by 5 bases, with 11 bases between.

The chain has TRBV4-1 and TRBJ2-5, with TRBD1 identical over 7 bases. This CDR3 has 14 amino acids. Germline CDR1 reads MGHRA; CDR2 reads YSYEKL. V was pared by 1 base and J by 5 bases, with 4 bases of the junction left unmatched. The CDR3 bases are TGCGCCAGCAGCCAAGGACAGGGCTGGGAGACCCAGTACTTC. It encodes CASSQGQGWETQYF.